The 26 T cell receptor beta chains below were found in one sample sequenced in a study of blood T cell repertoires in COVID-19. Profiled with immunoSEQ multiplex PCR; TCRdb holds only in-frame clones, not every one. The sample has some 220,000 clones, roughly 80% seen once; the top ten hold 5.2%. The sample comprised peripheral blood. The receptors stem from a woman in her seventies with COVID-19, enrolled during active disease.

This chain links TRBV5-4 with TRBJ1-6; D unresolved. This CDR3 contains 18 residues. V lost 0 bases, J lost 0 bases, and 13 bases lay in between. CDR1 is SGHNT, CDR2 YYREEE, per germline (reference sequence). The CDR3 protein is CASSLANPRSSYNSPLHF. CDR3 bases: TGTGCCAGCAGCTTGGCCAACCCCAGAAGCTCCTATAATTCACCCCTCCACTTT.

The V call is TRBV9, the J call TRBJ1-5; D is ambiguous. CDR3 size: 14 residues. Germline V CDR1 and CDR2: SGDLS, YYNGEE. V was trimmed by 2 bases and J by 6 bases, leaving 12 bases between them. CDR3 region: CASSVSGRSQPQHF. The CDR3, as DNA: TGTGCCAGCAGCGTGTCCGGGAGGAGTCAGCCCCAGCATTTT.

The rearrangement links TRBV6-2 or TRBV6-3 to TRBJ1-2; 7 bases match TRBD1. Germline V gene lookup returns CDR1 MNHEY and CDR2 SVGEGT. The CDR3 has 16 residues. V shed 2 bases and J 4 bases; nucleotides not matched to a gene: 10. In nucleotides, the CDR3 is TGTGCCAGCAGTTACCCGGGACAGAAATTCGTCTATGGCTACACCTTC. Translated, it gives CASSYPGQKFVYGYTF.

This clone has just one count. This chain connects TRBV5-1 to TRBJ2-3; perhaps TRBD2 as D (6 bases). The CDR3 extends over 16 amino acids. With 8 bases removed from V and 0 bases from J, the gap between germline ends came to 19 bases. CDR1 SGHRS and CDR2 YFSETQ come from the germline V gene. The CDR3 is CASTTASGLSTDTQYF. In DNA form, the CDR3 reads TGCGCCAGTACAACGGCTTCGGGACTTAGCACAGATACGCAGTATTTT.

V usage is TRBV28 and J usage is TRBJ1-2; weak D call: TRBD1 (5 bases). Germline CDR1 and CDR2: MDHEN and SYDVKM. Trimming removed 4 bases from V and 5 bases from J, with 14 bases in between. CDR3 size: 14 residues. CDR3 loop: CASSSTGVGYGYTF. In DNA, the CDR3 is TGTGCCAGCAGTTCAACAGGTGTAGGGTATGGCTACACCTTC.

V gene TRBV5-1 combines with J gene TRBJ2-3; the D gene is possibly TRBD1 (5 bases). Germline-derived CDR1 and CDR2 are SGHRS and YFSETQ. This CDR3 region has 16 residues. Trimming removed 0 bases from V and 0 bases from J, with 11 bases in between. The DNA for the CDR3 is TGCGCCAGCAGCTTGGAGGGGTTCTCCAGCACAGATACGCAGTATTTT. It yields the protein CASSLEGFSSTDTQYF.

The chain joins TRBV5-1 to TRBJ2-5; D perhaps matches TRBD1 (5 bases). This CDR3 spans 15 amino acids. V was clipped by 3 bases and J by 1 base, with 13 bases between them. Germline CDR1 SGHRS, CDR2 YFSETQ. The CDR3 region is CASSSQWGGQETQYF. The CDR3, as DNA: TGCGCCAGCAGCTCGCAGTGGGGCGGCCAAGAGACCCAGTACTTC.

The CDR3 loop reads CASSPGLAYSYEQYF. CDR3 bases: TGTGCCAGCAGCCCGGGACTAGCTTACTCCTACGAGCAGTACTTC. The chain joins TRBV6-5 to TRBJ2-7; 9 bases fit TRBD2. The V and J ends lost 6 bases and 0 bases, in that order; junction bases with no gene match: 6. Germline CDR1 is MNHEY and CDR2 is SVGAGI. CDR3 size: 15 residues.

This clone was found a few times. This chain connects TRBV5-4 to TRBJ2-7; TRBD2 is a possible D gene (5 bases). V lost 2 bases and J lost 1, with 10 bases in between. The CDR3 extends over 14 amino acids. Looked up from germline, CDR1 is SGHNT and CDR2 is YYREEE (reference sequence). The CDR3 sequence: CASSFQGRSYEQYF. CDR3 nucleotides: TGTGCCAGCAGCTTCCAAGGGAGATCCTACGAGCAGTACTTC.

This clone was seen just once. V is TRBV28 and J is TRBJ2-1; D is perhaps TRBD2 (5 bases). V lost 0 bases to trimming and J lost 1 base, with 13 bases between them. Germline V gene lookup returns CDR1 MDHEN and CDR2 SYDVKM. The CDR3 has 17 residues. The chain's CDR3 is CASSLWRALGSYNEQFF. The CDR3 nucleotides are TGTGCCAGCAGTTTATGGAGGGCATTGGGGTCCTACAATGAGCAGTTCTTC.

The V call is TRBV5-1, the J call TRBJ1-1, with 8 bases that match TRBD1. Per the germline V gene, CDR1 is SGHRS and CDR2 is YFSETQ. This CDR3 has 16 amino acids. J was trimmed by 1 base and V by 4 bases; bases with no gene match: 9. DNA for the CDR3: TGCGCCAGCAGCCAGGCCACGACAGGGGCGAACACTGAAGCTTTCTTT. Amino acids: CASSQATTGANTEAFF.

This clone has just one count. This chain uses TRBV2 with TRBJ2-1; no clear D gene. This CDR3 region has 13 residues. The germline V gene encodes CDR1 SNHLY and CDR2 FYNNEI. Trimming pared 4 bases from V and 6 bases from J, leaving 10 bases between. The CDR3 here is CASSAVGGNEQFF. In DNA form, the CDR3 reads TGTGCCAGCAGTGCGGTCGGTGGCAATGAGCAGTTCTTC.

The gene calls are TRBV19 and TRBJ2-2; D uncertain. CDR1 and CDR2 (germline): LNHDA, SQIVND (reference sequence). This CDR3 is built from 13 residues. Between the trimmed V and J ends, which lost 7 bases and 1 base, there was a span of 7 bases. The CDR3 bases are TGTGCCAGTACCCCCCAGAACACCGGGGAGCTGTTTTTT. Translation gives CASTPQNTGELFF. The full variable domain, completed using reference TRBV19 and TRBJ2-2, is DGGITQSPKYLFRKEGQNVTLSCEQNLNHDAMYWYRQDPGQGLRLIYYSQIVNDFQKGDIAEGYSVSREKKESFPLTVTSAQKNPTAFYLCASTPQNTGELFFGEGSRLTVL.

The rearrangement uses TRBV12-3 or TRBV12-4 and TRBJ1-2; TRBD1 matches at 9 bases. The CDR3 runs 13 residues. The ends lost 6 bases at V and 6 bases at J; junction bases unmatched: 5. This chain's CDR3 is CASSQQGADGYTF. Written as DNA, the CDR3 is TGTGCCAGCAGCCAACAGGGGGCGGATGGCTACACCTTC.

This chain uses TRBV3-1 (or the pseudogene TRBV3-2) with TRBJ2-7; perhaps TRBD2 as D (6 bases). In germline, CDR1 is LGHDT, CDR2 YNNKEL (reference sequence). CDR3 length: 16 residues. V was cut by 1 base and J by 2 bases, with 15 bases left in between. CDR3 region: CASSQAGNRTTYEQYF. CDR3 DNA sequence: TGTGCCAGCAGCCAAGCCGGCAATCGGACTACCTACGAGCAGTACTTC.

The chain is built from TRBV7-2 and TRBJ2-3, with 7 bases that match TRBD2. Germline assignment: CDR1 SGHTA and CDR2 FQGNSA. V was pared by 8 bases and J by 0 bases, with 20 bases of the junction left unmatched. This CDR3 comprises 19 residues. The CDR3 reads CASWSMGGTAQTSTDTQYF. Written as DNA, the CDR3 is TGTGCCAGCTGGTCTATGGGAGGGACCGCTCAAACTAGCACAGATACGCAGTATTTT.

This rearrangement joins TRBV6-1 to TRBJ1-1, with D perhaps matching TRBD1 (5 bases). The length of the CDR3 is 15 residues. V lost 1 base and J lost 4, with 13 bases in between. The germline gives CDR1 MNHNS, CDR2 SASEGT. The CDR3 DNA reads as TGTGCCAGCAGTGAAGGAGCAGGGAGGATCACTGAAGCTTTCTTT. Translating it yields CASSEGAGRITEAFF.

V gene TRBV5-1 combines with J gene TRBJ2-1; D unclear. Trimming stripped 3 bases from V and 8 bases from J, with 9 bases between. The CDR3 is 12 residues long. Germline V gene sequence: CDR1 SGHRS, CDR2 YFSETQ. CDR3 nucleotides: TGCGCCAGCAGCTCCTACCCGGATGAGCAGTTCTTC. Protein sequence: CASSSYPDEQFF.

The genes are TRBV6-5 and TRBJ1-1; 7 bases fit TRBD1. CDR3 length: 15 residues. Germline V gene lookup returns CDR1 MNHEY and CDR2 SVGAGI. Trimming cost V 2 bases and J 2 bases; bases outside gene matches: 5. For the CDR3, the DNA is TGTGCCAGCAGTTACGTAGGACAGGAAAACACTGAAGCTTTCTTT. Protein: CASSYVGQENTEAFF.

The chain recombines TRBV12-3 or TRBV12-4 with TRBJ1-5; D is ambiguous. The V gene lost 6 bases and the J gene lost 0 bases, with 3 bases spanning the gap. The CDR3 is 12 residues long. The CDR3 loop is CASRYSNQPQHF. CDR3 DNA: TGTGCCAGCAGGTATAGCAATCAGCCCCAGCATTTT.

This clone was recorded a few times. An end of the junction differs from the germline gene, which may be a read error. This chain links TRBV3-1 (or the pseudogene TRBV3-2) with TRBJ1-2; D not certain. CDR3 size: 12 residues. Germline CDR1 reads LGHDT; CDR2 reads YNNKEL (reference sequence). This CDR3 is CASSQVRQEVAF. CDR3 nucleotides: TGTGCCAGCAGCCAAGTGCGTCAGGAGGTCGCCTTC.

The genes are TRBV5-5 and TRBJ2-7; a weak D match, TRBD2 (6 bases). Trimming stripped 0 bases from V and 4 bases from J, with 11 bases between. The CDR3 is 14 residues long. Germline V gene sequence: CDR1 SGHKS, CDR2 YYEKEE (reference sequence). The CDR3 nucleotides are TGTGCCAGCAGCTTGGCCGGGCTAGCGTACGAGCAGTACTTC. Its protein is CASSLAGLAYEQYF.

This clone showed up just a few times. This chain's CDR3 is CASSHGSGQPQHF. Written as DNA, the CDR3 is TGTGCCAGCAGCCACGGATCGGGACAGCCCCAGCATTTT. The gene calls are TRBV3-1 (or the pseudogene TRBV3-2) and TRBJ1-5, with unresolved D. The germline gives CDR1 LGHDT, CDR2 YNNKEL (reference sequence). This CDR3 comprises 13 residues. V lost 3 bases and J lost 7, with 10 bases in between.

The chain carries TRBV4-3 and TRBJ1-5, with D hard to call. Per germline, CDR1 LGHNA and CDR2 YSLEER. V was clipped by 0 bases and J by 7 bases, with 10 bases between them. The CDR3 has 14 residues. The CDR3 sequence is CASSQEIGYQPQHF. Here the CDR3 DNA reads TGCGCCAGCAGCCAAGAGATCGGGTACCAGCCCCAGCATTTT.

This rearrangement joins TRBV4-3 to TRBJ2-7; TRBD2 matches at 8 bases. Germline trimming cut 0 bases from V and 2 bases from J; bases unmatched to any gene: 15. Germline V gene data show CDR1 as LGHNA and CDR2 as YSLEER. The CDR3 runs 19 residues. Here the CDR3 DNA reads TGCGCCAGCAGCCAAGATTGGGGAACTAGCGGAGGGCCCCCCTACGAGCAGTACTTC. Protein sequence: CASSQDWGTSGGPPYEQYF.

The chain joins TRBV4-2 to TRBJ2-1, with 12 bases aligning to TRBD2. The V gene end was trimmed by 0 bases and the J gene end by 4 bases; junction bases not matched to a gene: 1. This CDR3 is 16 amino acids long. CDR1 is LGHNA and CDR2 is YNFKEQ in the germline V gene. The CDR3 reads CASSQETSGRYNEQFF. The CDR3, as DNA: TGTGCCAGCAGCCAAGAGACTAGCGGGAGATACAATGAGCAGTTCTTC.